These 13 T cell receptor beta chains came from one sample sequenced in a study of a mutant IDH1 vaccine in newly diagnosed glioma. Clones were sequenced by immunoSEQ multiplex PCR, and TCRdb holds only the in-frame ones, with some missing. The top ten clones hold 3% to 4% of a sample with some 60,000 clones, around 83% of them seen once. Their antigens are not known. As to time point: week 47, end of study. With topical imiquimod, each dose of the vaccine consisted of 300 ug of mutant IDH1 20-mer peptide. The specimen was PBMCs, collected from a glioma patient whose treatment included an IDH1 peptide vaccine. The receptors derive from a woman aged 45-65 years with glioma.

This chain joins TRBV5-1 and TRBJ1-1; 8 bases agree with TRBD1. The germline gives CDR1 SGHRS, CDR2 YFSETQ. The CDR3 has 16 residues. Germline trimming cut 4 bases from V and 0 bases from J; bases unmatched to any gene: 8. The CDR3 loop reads CASSLGQGLMNTEAFF. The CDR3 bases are TGCGCCAGCAGCCTAGGACAGGGTTTAATGAACACTGAAGCTTTCTTT.

The CDR3 sequence: CASSPQIAGTVGYNEQFF. In nucleotides, the CDR3 is TGTGCCAGCAGCCCCCAAATTGCCGGGACAGTAGGGTACAATGAGCAGTTCTTC. This chain uses TRBV5-6 with TRBJ2-1; TRBD1 matches 7 bases. This CDR3 has 18 residues. Unmatched junction bases numbered 17, after V lost 4 bases and J lost 4 bases. The germline V gene has CDR1 SGHDT and CDR2 YYEEEE.

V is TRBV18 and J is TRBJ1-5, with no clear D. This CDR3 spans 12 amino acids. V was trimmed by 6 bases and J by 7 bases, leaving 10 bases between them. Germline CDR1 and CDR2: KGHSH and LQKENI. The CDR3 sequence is CASSSTGQPQHF. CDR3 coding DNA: TGTGCCAGCTCGTCCACTGGGCAGCCCCAGCATTTT.

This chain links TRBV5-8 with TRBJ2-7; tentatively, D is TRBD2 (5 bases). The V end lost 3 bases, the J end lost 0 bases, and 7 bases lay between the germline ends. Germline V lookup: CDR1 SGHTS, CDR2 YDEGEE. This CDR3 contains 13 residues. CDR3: CASSSRGSYEQYF. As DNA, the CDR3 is TGTGCCAGCAGCTCCCGGGGCTCCTACGAGCAGTACTTC.

The CDR3 bases are TGTGCCAGTAGTACGCAACTAGCGGGGACCGGGGAGCTGTTTTTT. This gives the protein CASSTQLAGTGELFF. The V and J genes are TRBV19 and TRBJ2-2, with TRBD2 matching over 10 bases. CDR1 and CDR2 from the germline V gene are LNHDA and SQIVND (reference sequence). J gave up 5 bases and V 4 bases, and 4 bases lay outside the gene matches. The CDR3 is 15 residues long.

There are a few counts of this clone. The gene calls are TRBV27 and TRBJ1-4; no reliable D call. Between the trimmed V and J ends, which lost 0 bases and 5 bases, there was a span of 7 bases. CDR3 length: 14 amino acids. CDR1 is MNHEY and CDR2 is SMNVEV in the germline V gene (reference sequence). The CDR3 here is CASSLSAGNEKLFF. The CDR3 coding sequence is TGTGCCAGCAGTTTATCGGCGGGCAATGAAAAACTGTTTTTT. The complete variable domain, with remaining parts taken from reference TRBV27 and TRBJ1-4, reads EAQVTQNPRYLITVTGKKLTVTCSQNMNHEYMSWYRQDPGLGLRQIYYSMNVEVTDKGDVPEGYKVSRKEKRNFPLILESPSPNQTSLYFCASSLSAGNEKLFFGSGTQLSVL.

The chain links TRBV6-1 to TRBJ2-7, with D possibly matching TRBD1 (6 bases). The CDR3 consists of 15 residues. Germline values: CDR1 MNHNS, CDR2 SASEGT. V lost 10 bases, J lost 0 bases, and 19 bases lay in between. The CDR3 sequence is CATQRLRDTSYEQYF. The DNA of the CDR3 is TGTGCCACCCAGAGGCTCCGGGACACCTCCTACGAGCAGTACTTC.

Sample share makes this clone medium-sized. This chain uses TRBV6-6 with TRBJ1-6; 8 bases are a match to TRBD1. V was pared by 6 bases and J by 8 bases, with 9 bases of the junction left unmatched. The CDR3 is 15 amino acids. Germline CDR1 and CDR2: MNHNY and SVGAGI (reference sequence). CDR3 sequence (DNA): TGTGCCAGCAGGGGGAAGGACAGGGATGATTCACCCCTCCACTTT. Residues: CASRGKDRDDSPLHF.

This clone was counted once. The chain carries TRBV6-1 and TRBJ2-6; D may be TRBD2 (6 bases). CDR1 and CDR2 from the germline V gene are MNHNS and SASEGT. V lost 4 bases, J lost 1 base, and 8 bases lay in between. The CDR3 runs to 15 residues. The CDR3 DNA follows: TGTGCCAGCAGTGGGGGGGAGTCTGGGGCCAACGTCCTGACTTTC. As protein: CASSGGESGANVLTF.

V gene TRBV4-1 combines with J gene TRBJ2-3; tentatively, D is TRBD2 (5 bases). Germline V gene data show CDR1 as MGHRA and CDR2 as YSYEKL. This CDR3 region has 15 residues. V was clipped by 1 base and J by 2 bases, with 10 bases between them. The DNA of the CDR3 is TGCGCCAGCAGCCAAGTCGGACTTATCACAGATACGCAGTATTTT. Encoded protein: CASSQVGLITDTQYF.

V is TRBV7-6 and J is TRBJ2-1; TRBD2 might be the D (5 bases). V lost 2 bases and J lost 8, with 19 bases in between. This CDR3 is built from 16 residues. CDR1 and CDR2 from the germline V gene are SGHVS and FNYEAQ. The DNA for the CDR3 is TGTGCCAGCAGCTTATCGTCGTCCGGGGTCGGCGATGAGCAGTTCTTC. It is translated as CASSLSSSGVGDEQFF.

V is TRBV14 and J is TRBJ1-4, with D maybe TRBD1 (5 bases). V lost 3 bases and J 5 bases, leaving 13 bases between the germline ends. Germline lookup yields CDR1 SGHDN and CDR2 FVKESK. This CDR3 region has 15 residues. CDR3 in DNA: TGTGCCAGCAGCCAGACAACGGGACCGAATGAAAAACTGTTTTTT. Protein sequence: CASSQTTGPNEKLFF.

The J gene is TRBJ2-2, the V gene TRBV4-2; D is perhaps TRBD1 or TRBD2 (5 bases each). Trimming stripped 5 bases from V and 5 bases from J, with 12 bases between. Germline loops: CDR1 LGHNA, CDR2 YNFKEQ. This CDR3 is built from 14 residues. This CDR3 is CASSSRDQTGELFF. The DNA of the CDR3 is TGTGCCAGCAGCAGCCGGGACCAAACCGGGGAGCTGTTTTTT.